A single T cell receptor (beta chain) is shown here with its context. The sample comes from a study of OX40 agonist ivuxolimab in advanced cancers. Looking at the study overall: An agonistic anti-OX40 (CD134) antibody, ivuxolimab, was used to treat the patients.

Losses at the gene ends were 4 bases for V and 4 bases for J; bases not matched to a gene: 5. The germline CDR1 and CDR2 sequences are LNHDA and SQIVND (reference sequence). This CDR3 is 16 amino acids long. Generated by immunoSEQ multiplex PCR, the TCRdb table keeps only in-frame clones and is missing some. The sample lists over 55,000 clones, 75% to 85% occurring once. V and J are TRBV19 and TRBJ2-6, with 9 bases aligning to TRBD1. The clonotype originates from an adult with an advanced solid tumor such as melanoma, head and neck, liver or kidney cancer. The sequencing used CD4+ or CD8+ T cells sorted from blood, collected in a trial of the OX40 agonist ivuxolimab. The chain's CDR3 is CASSRDRDAGANVLTF. DNA of the CDR3: TGTGCCAGTAGTAGGGACAGGGATGCCGGGGCCAACGTCCTGACTTTC.